The 21 T cell receptor beta chains presented below share a single source sample, sequenced in a study of cytotoxic CD8 clonotypes in ibrutinib-treated CLL. Sequencing used immunoSEQ multiplex PCR; TCRdb keeps in-frame clones, though not all of them. The sample has 160,000 or so clones, approximately 80% seen once; the top ten hold roughly 2%. This material consisted of PBMCs, taken after 12 months of ibrutinib treatment. These receptors all come from a human donor with chronic lymphocytic leukemia.

V and J are TRBV7-3 and TRBJ2-3; the match to TRBD1 covers 7 bases. Unmatched junction bases numbered 8, after V lost 4 bases and J lost 4 bases. The CDR3 totals 15 residues. Germline V gene data show CDR1 as SGHTA and CDR2 as FQGTGA. CDR3 loop: CASSCDRVVADTQYF. DNA for the CDR3: TGTGCCAGCAGCTGTGACAGGGTTGTGGCAGATACGCAGTATTTT.

This clone was counted a single time. The chain is built from TRBV7-2 and TRBJ2-2, with 7 bases that match TRBD1. The J segment lost 7 bases and the V segment lost 7 bases, leaving 9 bases of the junction unmatched. The CDR3 extends over 14 amino acids. Germline loops: CDR1 SGHTA, CDR2 FQGNSA. The DNA of the CDR3 is TGTGCCAGCACCAAACAGGGGCCAAGCGGGGAGCTGTTTTTT. It translates to CASTKQGPSGELFF.

This chain links TRBV19 with TRBJ2-2; D is perhaps TRBD1 (6 bases). The CDR3 extends over 14 amino acids. Germline values: CDR1 LNHDA, CDR2 SQIVND (reference sequence). Deletions cut 6 bases from V and 7 bases from J, with 15 bases between. The CDR3 DNA reads as TGTGCCAGTAGCAGGGGCCGAACGGTCGGGGAGCTGTTTTTT. Protein: CASSRGRTVGELFF.

This clone was found once. The chain employs TRBV6-5 and TRBJ2-1; 12 bases line up with TRBD2. The CDR3 totals 15 residues. Trimming at V came to 10 bases and at J to 10 bases, leaving 14 bases not matched to a gene. Germline loops: CDR1 MNHEY, CDR2 SVGAGI. CDR3 sequence: CAISLASGGAEEQFF. The CDR3 coding sequence is TGTGCCATCAGCCTGGCTAGCGGGGGGGCCGAGGAGCAGTTCTTC.

This clone came up many times. This rearrangement joins TRBV6-4 to TRBJ1-4; D remains unclear. The CDR3 runs to 15 residues. The V and J ends lost 6 bases and 3 bases respectively, with 14 bases between them. From germline, CDR1 is MRHNA and CDR2 SNTAGT. CDR3 sequence: CASSQEDSPNEKLFF. Written as DNA, the CDR3 is TGTGCCAGCAGCCAGGAGGATTCCCCTAATGAAAAACTGTTTTTT.

The gene calls are TRBV2 and TRBJ1-2, with D tentatively TRBD1 (5 bases). The CDR3 has 13 residues. Germline V CDR1 and CDR2: SNHLY, FYNNEI. With 6 bases removed from V and 5 bases from J, the gap between germline ends came to 13 bases. CDR3 sequence (DNA): TGTGCCAGCAGCCCCGGCGAGGGGTATGGCTACACCTTC. This gives the protein CASSPGEGYGYTF.

The rearrangement uses TRBV5-4 and TRBJ2-3, with TRBD2 identical over 7 bases. V lost 4 bases to trimming and J lost 0 bases; unmatched junction nucleotides: 11. The CDR3 is made up of 17 amino acids. CDR1 SGHNT and CDR2 YYREEE come from the germline V gene (reference sequence). CDR3 region: CASSRSLAETSTDTQYF. The CDR3 DNA reads as TGTGCCAGCAGCCGTTCTCTAGCGGAGACTAGCACAGATACGCAGTATTTT.

The CDR3 region is CAWSGLVRSNEQFF. The CDR3 DNA follows: TGTGCCTGGAGTGGTTTAGTTCGGTCAAATGAGCAGTTCTTC. The genes are TRBV30 and TRBJ2-1; D uncertain. Germline assignment: CDR1 GTSNPN and CDR2 SVGIG (reference sequence). V was pared by 1 base and J by 7 bases, with 14 bases between. The CDR3 covers 14 residues.

V is TRBV19 and J is TRBJ1-1; 8 nucleotides line up with TRBD1. CDR3 size: 14 residues. The trim removed 5 bases at V and 7 bases at J, leaving 9 bases unmatched. In germline, CDR1 is LNHDA, CDR2 SQIVND (reference sequence). The CDR3 loop reads CASSPLDRAIEAFF. CDR3 coding DNA: TGTGCCAGTAGTCCGTTGGACAGGGCGATTGAAGCTTTCTTT.

This clone came up once. The chain employs TRBV7-9 and TRBJ2-2; TRBD1 agrees at 8 bases. Germline V gene data show CDR1 as SEHNR and CDR2 as FQNEAQ (reference sequence). The length of the CDR3 is 13 residues. Unmatched junction bases numbered 2, after V lost 5 bases and J lost 6 bases. The DNA for the CDR3 is TGTGCCAGCAGCCCGGGACAGGCCGGGGAGCTGTTTTTT. It encodes CASSPGQAGELFF. The entire variable domain, with the rest obtained from reference TRBV7-9 and TRBJ2-2, is as follows: DTGVSQNPRHKITKRGQNVTFRCDPISEHNRLYWYRQTLGQGPEFLTYFQNEAQLEKSRLLSDRFSAERPKGSFSTLEIQRTEQGDSAMYLCASSPGQAGELFFGEGSRLTVL.

This chain connects TRBV4-2 to TRBJ2-1; D possibly corresponds to TRBD1 (6 bases). The CDR3 spans 13 residues. V was cut by 1 base and J by 8 bases, with 9 bases left in between. The V gene's germline CDR1 is LGHNA and CDR2 YNFKEQ. The CDR3 loop reads CASSQGQEDEQFF. The CDR3 DNA follows: TGTGCCAGCAGCCAAGGACAGGAGGATGAGCAGTTCTTC.

This clone was observed a few times. V usage is TRBV28 and J usage is TRBJ1-1; possibly TRBD1 for D (5 bases). V lost 2 bases and J 7 bases, leaving 8 bases between the germline ends. CDR1 and CDR2 (germline): MDHEN, SYDVKM. The length of the CDR3 is 12 residues. Here the CDR3 reads CASSLGGVEAFF. CDR3 DNA sequence: TGTGCCAGCAGTTTAGGGGGGGTTGAAGCTTTCTTT.

A remark on this clone: The sample holds other DNA sequences that translate to the same CDR3. This rearrangement joins TRBV18 to TRBJ1-5, with 7 positions matching TRBD1. Germline V gene data show CDR1 as KGHSH and CDR2 as LQKENI. The CDR3 loop spans 14 amino acids. V lost 2 bases to trimming and J lost 7 bases; unmatched junction nucleotides: 5. CDR3 region: CASSPGRGNQPQHF. The CDR3 DNA reads as TGTGCCAGCTCACCAGGCAGGGGGAACCAGCCCCAGCATTTT.

J is TRBJ2-2 and V is TRBV18; D assignment may be TRBD1 or TRBD2 (5 bases each). This CDR3 has 18 residues. Trimming removed 4 bases at V and 0 bases at J, with 18 bases between. Looked up from germline, CDR1 is KGHSH and CDR2 is LQKENI. This CDR3 is CASSLTGLGRANTGELFF. In DNA form, the CDR3 reads TGTGCCAGCTCACTCACAGGACTGGGCAGAGCGAACACCGGGGAGCTGTTTTTT.

This chain links TRBV6-5 with TRBJ2-7; D tentatively fits TRBD1 or TRBD2 (6 bases each). The V end lost 2 bases, the J end lost 5 bases, and 13 bases lay between the germline ends. CDR1 and CDR2 (germline): MNHEY, SVGAGI. The CDR3 spans 14 residues. CDR3 sequence (DNA): TGTGCCAGCAGTTACCGTAGGGGGGCTGACGAGCAGTACTTC. This gives the protein CASSYRRGADEQYF.

The rearrangement links TRBV5-1 to TRBJ2-7; 11 bases line up with TRBD2. This CDR3 has 15 residues. Per the germline V gene, CDR1 is SGHRS and CDR2 is YFSETQ. The V and J ends lost 4 bases and 6 bases, in that order; junction bases with no gene match: 9. The CDR3 spells CASSPTSGNMGEQYF. The CDR3 DNA is TGCGCCAGCAGCCCGACTAGCGGGAATATGGGCGAGCAGTACTTC.

This chain uses TRBV20-1 with TRBJ1-2; D call uncertain. Germline values: CDR1 DFQATT, CDR2 SNEGSKA (reference sequence). Trimming removed 3 bases from V and 7 bases from J, with 9 bases in between. The CDR3 is 11 amino acids. As DNA, the CDR3 is TGCAGTGCTAGCGACAACAGTGGCTACACCTTC. Its translation is CSASDNSGYTF.

The chain carries TRBV10-1 and TRBJ2-2, with 8 nucleotides matching TRBD1. The CDR3 extends over 18 amino acids. With 4 bases clipped from V and 1 base from J, the junction kept 11 bases outside the gene matches. Germline CDR1 is WNHNN and CDR2 is SYGVQD (reference sequence). DNA for the CDR3: TGCGCCAGCAGTGTCAGGGGGCGCGGGCGTTGGAACACCGGGGAGCTGTTTTTT. Its translation: CASSVRGRGRWNTGELFF.

This clone was detected once. The chain couples TRBV5-1 to TRBJ2-3, with 12 bases that match TRBD2. This CDR3 comprises 15 residues. Losses at the gene ends were 3 bases for V and 2 bases for J; bases not matched to a gene: 1. Germline lookup yields CDR1 SGHRS and CDR2 YFSETQ. The CDR3, as DNA: TGCGCCAGCAGCTCTAGCGGGGGGGCCACAGATACGCAGTATTTT. The encoded protein is CASSSSGGATDTQYF.

The V and J genes are TRBV28 and TRBJ1-2; D is possibly TRBD1 (5 bases). Germline lookup yields CDR1 MDHEN and CDR2 SYDVKM. CDR3 length: 14 residues. V dropped 3 bases and J dropped 7 bases, with 15 bases sitting between them. The CDR3 bases are TGTGCCAGCAGTTTTCTTGGGGGGTATCGTGGCTACACCTTC. It encodes CASSFLGGYRGYTF.

The sample holds a few counts of this clone. This chain uses TRBV28 with TRBJ1-5; D is uncertain. This CDR3 region has 15 residues. Germline V lookup: CDR1 MDHEN, CDR2 SYDVKM. Trimming cost V 6 bases and J 0 bases, with 12 bases left between them. The CDR3 loop is CASSQDGYSNQPQHF. The DNA for the CDR3 is TGTGCCAGCAGCCAAGACGGATATAGCAATCAGCCCCAGCATTTT.